This T cell receptor (beta chain) was found in a study of control samples from healthy donors and cancer patients (dated by TCRdb to 2018 to 2020). Sequences SQVTM (CDR1) and ANQGSEA (CDR2) are obtained from the germline V gene. The germline ends are 9 bases apart after V is trimmed by 0 bases and J by 9 bases. Inclusive of the bounding cysteine and phenylalanine, the CDR3 is 12 residues long. The retained sequence is limited to the CDR3, 36 bases, with the frame set at the first base. To note about this clone: Its antigen specificity is not known. No base quality information exists; no much larger clone differs at one position.

The library was obtained by the immunoSEQ multiplex PCR assay. TCRdb took over this immuneACCESS table, retaining in-frame rearrangements with V and J assigned. Such tables are incomplete; in checked studies, under half of the missing clones stem from an unresolved V gene, and the remainder is unexplained. In all, the sample holds around 48,000 clones, and 85% to 95% of those were seen once. The ten top clones hold about a quarter of the sample. Recombination joined TRBV29-1 with TRBJ2-1; the D segment may tentatively be TRBD1 or TRBD2, each giving 6 matched bases. The sequence was obtained from a woman in her forties or fifties with head and neck cancer. Sequenced material: PBMCs. The CDR3 region reads CSVEEGGIEQFF. The DNA sequence follows: TGCAGCGTTGAAGAGGGGGGCATTGAGCAGTTCTTC.